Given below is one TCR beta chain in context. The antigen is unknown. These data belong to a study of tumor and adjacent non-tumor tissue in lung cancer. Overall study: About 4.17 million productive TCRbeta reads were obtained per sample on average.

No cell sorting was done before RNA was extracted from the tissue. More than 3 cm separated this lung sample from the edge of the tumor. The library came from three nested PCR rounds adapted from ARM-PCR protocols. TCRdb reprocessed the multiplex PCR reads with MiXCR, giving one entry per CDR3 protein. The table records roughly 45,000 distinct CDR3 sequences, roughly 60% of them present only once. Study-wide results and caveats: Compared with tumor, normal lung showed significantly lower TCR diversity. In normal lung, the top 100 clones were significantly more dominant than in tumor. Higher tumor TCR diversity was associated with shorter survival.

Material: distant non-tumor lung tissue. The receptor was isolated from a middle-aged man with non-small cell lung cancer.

The chain's CDR3 is CVNSYSMTKPDTQYF. CDR3 nucleotides: TGTGTCAACAGTTACTCGATGACAAAACCAGATACGCAGTATTTT. The V and J genes are TRBV6-5 and TRBJ2-3; D is uncertain. Germline V lookup: CDR1 MNHEY, CDR2 SVGAGI. The CDR3 extends over 15 amino acids.